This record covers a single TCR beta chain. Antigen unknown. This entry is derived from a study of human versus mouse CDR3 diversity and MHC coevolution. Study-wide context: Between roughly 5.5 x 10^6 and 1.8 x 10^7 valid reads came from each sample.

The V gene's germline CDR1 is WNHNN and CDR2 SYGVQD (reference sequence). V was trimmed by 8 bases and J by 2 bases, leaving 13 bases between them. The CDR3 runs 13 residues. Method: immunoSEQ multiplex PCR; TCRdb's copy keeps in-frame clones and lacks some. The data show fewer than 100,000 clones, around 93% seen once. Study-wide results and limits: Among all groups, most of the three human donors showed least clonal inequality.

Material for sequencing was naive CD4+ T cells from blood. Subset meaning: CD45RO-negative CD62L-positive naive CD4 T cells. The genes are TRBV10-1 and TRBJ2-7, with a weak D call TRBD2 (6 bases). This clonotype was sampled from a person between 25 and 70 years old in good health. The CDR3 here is CASRVAATYEQYF. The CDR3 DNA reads TGCGCCAGCCGGGTAGCGGCTACCTACGAGCAGTACTTC.